One T cell receptor beta chain is described in this entry. Full-length variable regions came from constant-region reverse primers plus semi-nested Nested Universal Primer A PCR. Each CDR3 protein is one row after TCRdb ran MiXCR on the 5' RACE reads. Among around 57,000 distinct CDR3 sequences, more than 25% were seen once, and the ten largest hold 3% to 4%. Trimming removed 3 bases at V and 8 bases at J, with 13 bases between. Germline V gene sequence: CDR1 SGHTA, CDR2 FQGNSA. There are 13 residues in the CDR3. The rearrangement joins TRBV7-2 to TRBJ1-2; D may be TRBD1 (6 bases). This TCR was recovered from a female donor with breast cancer. Sequenced sample: tumor-infiltrating memory CD4+ T cells sorted from the breast tumor. Subset denoted: memory CD4+ T cells, CD4+CD45RO+CD25-. The CDR3 DNA sequence: TGTGCCAGCAGCTTGGAGGGGGGCACGGGCTACACCTTC. This translates into CASSLEGGTGYTF.